The 19 T cell receptor beta chains given below trace back to one sample, sequenced in a study of OX40 agonist ivuxolimab in advanced cancers. Clones were read by immunoSEQ multiplex PCR, and TCRdb kept only the in-frame ones, dropping some. Among tens of thousands of clones listed, 83% were seen once. The source material was CD4+ or CD8+ T cells sorted from blood, sampled in a trial of the OX40 agonist ivuxolimab. Receptors were obtained from an adult with an advanced solid tumor such as melanoma, head and neck, liver or kidney cancer.

V gene TRBV20-1 combines with J gene TRBJ2-1; D ambiguous. This CDR3 contains 11 residues. V was shortened by 5 bases and J by 5 bases, with 7 bases between the two germline ends. CDR1 is DFQATT and CDR2 is SNEGSKA in the germline V gene (reference sequence). This CDR3 reads CSARRDNEQFF. The DNA for the CDR3 is TGCAGTGCTCGAAGGGACAATGAGCAGTTCTTC.

This clone was seen only once. J is TRBJ1-6 and V is TRBV9; possibly TRBD1 for D (6 bases). CDR1 SGDLS and CDR2 YYNGEE come from the germline V gene. The CDR3 has 16 residues. The V end was cut by 4 bases, the J end by 9 bases, with 20 bases between. CDR3 nucleotides: TGTGCCAGCAGCCCAACCCCTACAGGGTCGCCTTCACCCCTCCACTTT. This sequence encodes CASSPTPTGSPSPLHF.

The chain couples TRBV6-1 to TRBJ1-1; TRBD1 matches at 7 bases. In germline, CDR1 is MNHNS, CDR2 SASEGT. Trimming removed 4 bases from V and 4 bases from J; junction bases left unmatched: 15. The CDR3 is 17 amino acids. The CDR3 loop is CASSGGATGSPFTEAFF. CDR3 DNA: TGTGCCAGCAGTGGGGGGGCGACAGGGAGTCCGTTCACTGAAGCTTTCTTT.

The chain joins TRBV7-3 to TRBJ1-1; the D is unclear. CDR1 SGHTA and CDR2 FQGTGA come from the germline V gene. The V end lost 5 bases, the J end lost 0 bases, and 10 bases lay between the germline ends. The CDR3 spans 14 residues. The CDR3 nucleotides are TGTGCCAGCAGCCTCGGACCTATGAACACTGAAGCTTTCTTT. It translates to CASSLGPMNTEAFF.

Only a few counts were recorded for this clone. This chain links TRBV9 with TRBJ2-7, with 9 bases fitting TRBD2. V lost 3 bases, J lost 4 bases, and 5 bases stayed unmatched. The CDR3 extends over 14 amino acids. Germline V gene lookup returns CDR1 SGDLS and CDR2 YYNGEE. The CDR3 spells CASSEGLAAYEQYF. The CDR3 bases are TGTGCCAGCAGCGAGGGACTAGCTGCGTACGAGCAGTACTTC.

The J gene is TRBJ1-5, the V gene TRBV29-1; D is uncertain. Germline assignment: CDR1 SQVTM and CDR2 ANQGSEA. Trimming shortened V by 4 bases and J by 0 bases, and 7 bases separated the two germline ends. The length of the CDR3 is 13 residues. The CDR3 bases are TGCAGCGTTGCGTTAGATAGCAATCAGCCCCAGCATTTT. This translates into CSVALDSNQPQHF.

V and J are TRBV10-3 and TRBJ1-4, with D perhaps TRBD1 (5 bases). CDR1 and CDR2 from the germline V gene are ENHRY and SYGVKD. V was trimmed by 3 bases and J by 7 bases, leaving 18 bases between them. The CDR3 is made up of 16 amino acids. The CDR3 sequence is CAISEGGALGREKLFF. Written as DNA, the CDR3 is TGTGCCATCAGTGAAGGCGGGGCCCTTGGGCGTGAAAAACTGTTTTTT.

This CDR3 reads CASSQGQTSTDTQYF. The CDR3 DNA is TGCGCCAGCAGCCAGGGACAGACTAGCACAGATACGCAGTATTTT. The chain couples TRBV4-3 to TRBJ2-3, with 7 bases identical to TRBD1. The J segment lost 0 bases and the V segment lost 3 bases, leaving 3 bases of the junction unmatched. The CDR3 is 15 residues long. Germline CDR1 reads LGHNA; CDR2 reads YSLEER.

The chain links TRBV6-5 to TRBJ1-2, with D unclear. Germline loops: CDR1 MNHEY, CDR2 SVGAGI. CDR3 length: 16 residues. With 0 bases removed from V and 1 base from J, the gap between germline ends came to 12 bases. This chain's CDR3 is CASSYSRGRSNYGYTF. The CDR3 coding sequence is TGTGCCAGCAGTTACTCGAGAGGACGGAGTAACTATGGCTACACCTTC.

This clone is a singleton in its sample. This chain links TRBV10-3 with TRBJ1-6; 9 nucleotides align to TRBD1. Per the germline V gene, CDR1 is ENHRY and CDR2 is SYGVKD. The J segment lost 7 bases and the V segment lost 4 bases, leaving 2 bases of the junction unmatched. There are 14 residues in the CDR3. The CDR3 bases are TGTGCCATCAGTGGACAGGGGGGGAATTCACCCCTCCACTTT. Translating it yields CAISGQGGNSPLHF.

V usage is TRBV6-6 and J usage is TRBJ1-4; D remains ambiguous. Germline lookup yields CDR1 MNHNY and CDR2 SVGAGI (reference sequence). Trimming removed 6 bases at V and 3 bases at J, with 14 bases between. The CDR3 has 15 residues. The CDR3 nucleotides are TGTGCCAGCAGCACTTCCTTGGAGGCTAATGAAAAACTGTTTTTT. Its protein is CASSTSLEANEKLFF.

V usage is TRBV5-1 and J usage is TRBJ1-1; tentative D call: TRBD1 (5 bases). The germline CDR1 and CDR2 sequences are SGHRS and YFSETQ. V dropped 0 bases and J dropped 3 bases, with 9 bases sitting between them. CDR3 length equals 14 residues. DNA of the CDR3: TGCGCCAGCAGCTTGGGACAGCTCCACACTGAAGCTTTCTTT. Amino acid sequence: CASSLGQLHTEAFF.

The gene calls are TRBV4-2 and TRBJ1-6, with 7 bases matching TRBD1. This CDR3 is built from 21 residues. Per the germline V gene, CDR1 is LGHNA and CDR2 is YNFKEQ. J was trimmed by 2 bases and V by 1 base; bases with no gene match: 17. CDR3 coding DNA: TGTGCCAGCAGCCAAGCCAGGGGGGCAGGGGGAACTTATACCTATAATTCACCCCTCCACTTT. It yields the protein CASSQARGAGGTYTYNSPLHF.

The V call is TRBV7-6, the J call TRBJ2-3, with 9 bases lining up with TRBD1. The CDR3 loop spans 17 amino acids. Per the germline V gene, CDR1 is SGHVS and CDR2 is FNYEAQ. V shed 0 bases, J shed 4 bases, and the junction held 8 bases outside the gene matches. The CDR3 DNA reads as TGTGCCAGCAGCTTAGCGGGGACAGGGTCGTATCCAGATACGCAGTATTTT. This translates into CASSLAGTGSYPDTQYF.

The gene calls are TRBV6-4 and TRBJ2-1; perhaps TRBD2 as D (6 bases). The CDR3 runs 14 residues. V gave up 5 bases and J gave up 9 bases, with 17 bases separating them. The V gene's germline CDR1 is MRHNA and CDR2 SNTAGT. The CDR3 sequence: CASSSRLGGGEQFF. The CDR3 bases are TGTGCCAGCAGTTCCCGACTGGGAGGCGGTGAGCAGTTCTTC.

Written as DNA, the CDR3 is TGTGCCAGCAGCGTAGGACCCTTGGACAGTAACTATGGCTACACCTTC. It encodes CASSVGPLDSNYGYTF. This chain joins TRBV9 and TRBJ1-2, with D possibly being TRBD1 (6 bases). The CDR3 runs 16 residues. Between the trimmed V and J ends, which lost 0 bases and 1 base, there was a span of 13 bases. The germline CDR1 and CDR2 sequences are SGDLS and YYNGEE.

This rearrangement joins TRBV20-1 to TRBJ2-7, with D maybe TRBD1 (5 bases). CDR3 length equals 11 residues. Per germline, CDR1 DFQATT and CDR2 SNEGSKA (reference sequence). V was shortened by 3 bases and J by 4 bases, with 7 bases between the two germline ends. CDR3 in amino acids: CSASPGYEQYF. The CDR3 bases are TGCAGTGCTAGCCCAGGGTACGAGCAGTACTTC.

This chain connects TRBV6-1 to TRBJ2-4, with D perhaps TRBD2 (5 bases). The ends were cut back, 2 bases at V and 1 base at J, with 15 bases in the middle. The germline gives CDR1 MNHNS, CDR2 SASEGT. CDR3 length equals 17 residues. The CDR3 loop is CASSEISARGAKNIQYF. CDR3 coding DNA: TGTGCCAGCAGTGAAATAAGCGCCCGCGGGGCCAAAAACATTCAGTACTTC.

This clone was seen only once. This chain uses TRBV15 with TRBJ2-1, with 8 bases fitting TRBD1. CDR1 and CDR2 (germline): LNHNV, YYDKDF (reference sequence). The CDR3 has 16 amino acids. V was pared by 0 bases and J by 8 bases, with 9 bases of the junction left unmatched. The CDR3 coding sequence is TGTGCCACCAGCAGAGATTTGGTCAGGGGGCTCGATGAGCAGTTCTTC. It specifies CATSRDLVRGLDEQFF.